This entry lists 19 T cell receptor beta chains sequenced from one sample in a study of blood T cell repertoires in COVID-19. Data came from immunoSEQ multiplex PCR; TCRdb stores just in-frame clones and leaves some out. The data contain more than 200,000 clones, roughly 84% of them seen just once; the ten biggest clones take up 27%. Specimen: peripheral blood. Source of these receptors: a man aged 35 to 55 with acute or convalescent COVID-19.

This chain uses TRBV7-9 with TRBJ2-7, with unresolved D. Germline-derived CDR1 and CDR2 are SEHNR and FQNEAQ (reference sequence). The CDR3 is 11 amino acids. Trimming stripped 3 bases from V and 4 bases from J, with 4 bases between. CDR3 sequence (DNA): TGTGCCAGCAGCTTTACTTACGAGCAGTACTTC. Translation: CASSFTYEQYF. The full variable domain, in which reference TRBV7-9 and TRBJ2-7 provide the parts outside the CDR3, is DTGVSQNPRHKITKRGQNVTFRCDPISEHNRLYWYRQTLGQGPEFLTYFQNEAQLEKSRLLSDRFSAERPKGSFSTLEIQRTEQGDSAMYLCASSFTYEQYFGPGTRLTVT.

The genes are TRBV7-9 and TRBJ2-7; 7 bases align to TRBD2. In germline, CDR1 is SEHNR, CDR2 FQNEAQ (reference sequence). The CDR3 extends over 13 amino acids. V shed 1 base, J shed 6 bases, and the junction held 3 bases outside the gene matches. The CDR3 nucleotides are TGTGCCAGCAGCTTAGGACTAGCTGGCGAGCAGTACTTC. Its protein product is CASSLGLAGEQYF.

V and J are TRBV19 and TRBJ1-1; no clear D gene. The V end was cut by 6 bases, the J end by 1 base, with 15 bases between. In germline, CDR1 is LNHDA, CDR2 SQIVND (reference sequence). CDR3 length: 15 residues. The CDR3 DNA reads TGTGCCAGTAGCCCCTCCTGGACTCCGAACACTGAAGCTTTCTTT. Protein: CASSPSWTPNTEAFF. Combining the CDR3 with reference TRBV19 and TRBJ1-1 gives the whole variable domain DGGITQSPKYLFRKEGQNVTLSCEQNLNHDAMYWYRQDPGQGLRLIYYSQIVNDFQKGDIAEGYSVSREKKESFPLTVTSAQKNPTAFYLCASSPSWTPNTEAFFGQGTRLTVV.

The V gene is TRBV4-3, the J gene TRBJ2-5; a weak D match, TRBD2 (5 bases). V lost 1 base, J lost 5 bases, and 11 bases lay in between. Per the germline V gene, CDR1 is LGHNA and CDR2 is YSLEER. This CDR3 is 14 amino acids long. CDR3 coding DNA: TGCGCCAGCAGCCAAGGAGTAAGGGAGGAGACCCAGTACTTC. This sequence encodes CASSQGVREETQYF.

The chain employs TRBV5-8 and TRBJ1-3, with TRBD1 identical over 7 bases. Germline V lookup: CDR1 SGHTS, CDR2 YDEGEE. There are 17 residues in the CDR3. The V and J ends lost 1 base and 0 bases, in that order; junction bases with no gene match: 7. CDR3 nucleotide sequence: TGTGCCAGCAGCTTGTTTTTGGGACAGTCCTCTGGAAACACCATATATTTT. Its protein is CASSLFLGQSSGNTIYF.

This chain uses TRBV2 with TRBJ2-1, with TRBD2 matching 12 bases. Germline V lookup: CDR1 SNHLY, CDR2 FYNNEI. This CDR3 spans 15 amino acids. With V trimmed by 8 bases and J by 5 bases, 7 bases remained unmatched. In DNA form, the CDR3 reads TGTGCCAGCGGAAGACTAGCGGGAGCCCACAATGAGCAGTTCTTC. Residues: CASGRLAGAHNEQFF.

The V gene is TRBV2, the J gene TRBJ1-5, with TRBD1 identical over 7 bases. The germline V gene encodes CDR1 SNHLY and CDR2 FYNNEI. V dropped 8 bases and J dropped 3; count of bases not matched to a gene: 7. This CDR3 has 14 residues. The CDR3 loop reads CASHDRVNNQPQHF. The CDR3 nucleotides read TGTGCCAGCCACGACAGGGTAAACAATCAGCCCCAGCATTTT.

The chain couples TRBV5-8 to TRBJ1-4; D is uncertain. Germline loops: CDR1 SGHTS, CDR2 YDEGEE. Trimming shortened V by 3 bases and J by 4 bases, and 7 bases separated the two germline ends. This CDR3 region has 13 residues. Here the CDR3 DNA reads TGTGCCAGCAGCTCAACAGTTAATGAAAAACTGTTTTTT. It translates to CASSSTVNEKLFF.

This clone occurred once. This chain connects TRBV6-5 to TRBJ1-1; tentatively, D is TRBD1 (6 bases). From germline, CDR1 is MNHEY and CDR2 SVGAGI. The CDR3 has 13 residues. Trimming left V 7 bases short and J 1 base short, with 10 bases between. This chain's CDR3 is CASTGQPNTEAFF. The CDR3 nucleotides are TGTGCCAGCACGGGACAACCGAACACTGAAGCTTTCTTT.

The rearrangement joins TRBV29-1 to TRBJ1-1; D perhaps matches TRBD1 (5 bases). CDR3 size: 15 residues. Trimming stripped 2 bases from V and 1 base from J, with 14 bases between. The germline CDR1 and CDR2 sequences are SQVTM and ANQGSEA. CDR3 sequence: CSVETGANRNTEAFF. The CDR3 DNA reads TGCAGCGTTGAAACTGGGGCGAATAGGAACACTGAAGCTTTCTTT.

This clone was counted a single time. The gene calls are TRBV6-5 and TRBJ2-7; a possible D gene is TRBD2 (5 bases). Per the germline V gene, CDR1 is MNHEY and CDR2 is SVGAGI. The CDR3 loop spans 15 amino acids. V shed 8 bases and J shed 0 bases, with 17 bases lying between them. CDR3 nucleotides: TGTGCCAGCGGAGGAAATACAGAAAGCTCCTACGAGCAGTACTTC. Encoded protein: CASGGNTESSYEQYF.

This clone was observed a single time. The rearrangement links TRBV5-4 to TRBJ2-3, with 7 bases fitting TRBD2. Germline V gene sequence: CDR1 SGHNT, CDR2 YYREEE (reference sequence). The CDR3 is 16 residues long. With V trimmed by 3 bases and J by 0 bases, 7 bases remained unmatched. The CDR3 sequence: CASSWLTSTSTDTQYF. CDR3 bases: TGTGCCAGCAGCTGGTTGACTAGCACTAGCACAGATACGCAGTATTTT.

This chain links TRBV7-2 with TRBJ2-4; weak D call: TRBD1 (5 bases). Germline CDR1 reads SGHTA; CDR2 reads FQGNSA. CDR3 size: 14 residues. Here the CDR3 reads CASGPRLAKNIQYF. CDR3 bases: TGTGCTTCAGGGCCGCGATTAGCCAAAAACATTCAGTACTTC. Full variable domain (rest looked up from reference TRBV7-2 and TRBJ2-4): GAGVSQSPSNKVTEKGKDVELRCDPISGHTALYWYRQSLGQGLEFLIYFQGNSAPDKSGLPSDRFSAERTGGSVSTLTIQRTQQEDSAVYLCASGPRLAKNIQYFGAGTRLSVL.

The chain combines TRBV4-1 with TRBJ2-7, with 14 bases matching TRBD2. V was pared by 0 bases and J by 3 bases, with 7 bases of the junction left unmatched. Germline CDR1 and CDR2: MGHRA and YSYEKL. The CDR3 loop spans 18 amino acids. CDR3 sequence reads: CASSQEGLAGGQYYEQYF. DNA for the CDR3: TGCGCCAGCAGCCAAGAAGGACTAGCGGGAGGACAATACTACGAGCAGTACTTC.

The chain links TRBV6-5 to TRBJ2-5; 8 bases fit TRBD2. The V gene's germline CDR1 is MNHEY and CDR2 SVGAGI. The CDR3 is 15 amino acids. V lost 9 bases and J lost 5; bases outside the gene matches: 14. CDR3 amino acids: CASRAIAGSGETQYF. DNA for the CDR3: TGTGCCAGTCGAGCGATAGCGGGGTCGGGCGAGACCCAGTACTTC.

The V gene is TRBV6-5, the J gene TRBJ2-3, with D perhaps matching TRBD2 (6 bases). The V gene lost 8 bases and the J gene lost 4 bases, with 13 bases spanning the gap. From germline, CDR1 is MNHEY and CDR2 SVGAGI. This CDR3 is 13 amino acids long. The CDR3: CASGEWGADTQYF. In DNA, the CDR3 is TGTGCCAGCGGGGAATGGGGGGCAGATACGCAGTATTTT.

This clone was seen just once. The V call is TRBV5-5, the J call TRBJ2-1; 7 bases match TRBD2. Germline V lookup: CDR1 SGHKS, CDR2 YYEKEE (reference sequence). The CDR3 sequence is 18 residues long. The trim removed 0 bases at V and 5 bases at J, leaving 14 bases unmatched. CDR3 bases: TGTGCCAGCAGCTTGGCAGGGTGGCTAGCGGCCTTGAACAATGAGCAGTTCTTC. Translating gives CASSLAGWLAALNNEQFF.

The CDR3 coding sequence is TGTGCCTGGAGTGGACTAGCGGGGCTGTACAATGAGCAGTTCTTC. Protein product: CAWSGLAGLYNEQFF. V and J are TRBV30 and TRBJ2-1, with 11 bases that match TRBD2. In germline, CDR1 is GTSNPN, CDR2 SVGIG (reference sequence). J lost 4 bases, V lost 1 base, and 3 bases had no gene match. The CDR3 consists of 15 residues.

CDR3 residues: CASSPPSDRIYGYTF. DNA for the CDR3: TGTGCCAGCAGCCCACCCTCGGACAGAATATATGGCTACACCTTC. This sequence joins TRBV5-8 and TRBJ1-2, with D possibly matching TRBD1 (6 bases). CDR1 and CDR2 (germline): SGHTS, YDEGEE. V was pared by 4 bases and J by 5 bases, with 18 bases between. This CDR3 comprises 15 residues.